The clone carrying this T cell receptor beta chain came up once. One end of the junction varies from germline; a read error may be responsible. The sample belongs to a study of blood T cell repertoires in COVID-19. In the study's own analysis: Reference gene primer amplification gave estimated nucleated cell counts. Libraries were prepared by immunoSEQ multiplex PCR; TCRdb keeps only in-frame clonotypes and omits some of them. Clone size and the V and J calls come from that table; the DNA yielded D and trimming. This repertoire shows around 89,000 clones, roughly 78% found once; its top ten account for around 15%. The TCR comes from a woman of 80 years or more with acute or convalescent COVID-19. The sequenced material came from peripheral blood.

Here the CDR3 DNA reads TGTGCCAGCAGCAGGACAGGGAATCGGCCCCAGCATTTT. Protein: CASSRTGNRPQHF. V is TRBV7-8 and J is TRBJ1-5, with 8 bases that match TRBD1. This CDR3 has 13 residues. Germline assignment: CDR1 SGHVS and CDR2 FQNEAQ.